This T cell receptor beta chain is drawn from a study of OX40 agonist ivuxolimab in advanced cancers. Looking at the study overall: Every patient in dose escalation had hepatocellular carcinoma, melanoma, renal cell or head and neck cancer.

The CDR3 contains 14 residues. Germline V gene data show CDR1 as SGDLS and CDR2 as YYNGEE. V lost 2 bases and J lost 4, with 12 bases in between. Clones were sequenced by immunoSEQ multiplex PCR, and TCRdb holds only the in-frame ones, with some missing. The sample has approximately 100,000 clones, about 91% seen once. The TCR comes from an adult with an advanced solid tumor such as melanoma, head and neck, liver or kidney cancer. Source: CD4+ or CD8+ T cells sorted from blood, taken in a trial of the OX40 agonist ivuxolimab. The rearrangement uses TRBV9 and TRBJ1-1, with D hard to call. The DNA of the CDR3 is TGTGCCAGCAGCGTCGCCGGGAGGAGCACTGAAGCTTTCTTT. This translates into CASSVAGRSTEAFF. The full variable domain, with the rest looked up from reference TRBV9 and TRBJ1-1, is DSGVTQTPKHLITATGQRVTLRCSPRSGDLSVYWYQQSLDQGLQFLIQYYNGEERAKGNILERFSAQQFPDLHSELNLSSLELGDSALYFCASSVAGRSTEAFFGQGTRLTVV.